The 7 T cell receptor beta chains presented below share a single source sample, sequenced in a study of cytomegalovirus exposure and HLA in healthy donors. The PCR ran on 60 Vbeta and 13 Jbeta primers. Sequencing used immunoSEQ multiplex PCR; TCRdb keeps in-frame clones, though not all of them. This sample yields approximately 140,000 clones, of which around 66% are seen a single time; around 6% belongs to the top ten. The sequenced sample was PBMCs. These receptors all come from a woman aged 55-69 years in good health and CMV-seronegative.

This chain connects TRBV7-2 to TRBJ2-7; D is unclear. Germline CDR1 reads SGHTA; CDR2 reads FQGNSA. V shed 3 bases and J shed 5 bases, with 26 bases lying between them. The CDR3 totals 18 residues. The CDR3 bases are TGTGCCAGCAGCTTCATTCACTTTAAACTCGCGTACAGAGACGAGCAGTACTTC. Its translation: CASSFIHFKLAYRDEQYF.

This clone was counted a few times. At one end the junction does not follow the germline gene, possibly because of a read error. V usage is TRBV7-9 and J usage is TRBJ1-3; TRBD1 agrees at 7 bases. CDR3 length: 17 residues. CDR1 SEHNR and CDR2 FQNEAQ come from the germline V gene (reference sequence). CDR3 sequence: CSSSTRGATVSGNTIYF. The CDR3, as DNA: TGTTCCAGCAGCACCAGGGGGGCGACGGTATCTGGAAACACCATATATTTT. Complete variable domain (other parts from reference TRBV7-9 and TRBJ1-3): DTGVSQNPRHKITKRGQNVTFRCDPISEHNRLYWYRQTLGQGPEFLTYFQNEAQLEKSRLLSDRFSAERPKGSFSTLEIQRTEQGDSAMYLCSSSTRGATVSGNTIYFGEGSWLTVV.

The chain recombines TRBV4-1 with TRBJ2-1; TRBD2 aligns across 10 bases. The junction had 8 bases not matched to a gene; V was cut back by 4 bases and J by 8 bases. CDR3 length: 15 residues. Germline lookup yields CDR1 MGHRA and CDR2 YSYEKL. The CDR3 region has the DNA TGCGCCAGCAGCCGGCCGGGACTAGCGACCTATGAGCAGTTCTTC. Its protein product is CASSRPGLATYEQFF.

The chain combines TRBV19 with TRBJ2-3; D is undetermined. The CDR3 is made up of 18 amino acids. Trimming shortened V by 1 base and J by 2 bases, and 19 bases separated the two germline ends. CDR1 is LNHDA and CDR2 is SQIVND in the germline V gene (reference sequence). This chain's CDR3 is CASSIALGANSPTDTQYF. CDR3 DNA: TGTGCCAGTAGTATAGCCTTGGGCGCAAACTCGCCCACAGATACGCAGTATTTT.

This clone was seen a few times. This chain uses TRBV29-1 with TRBJ2-3, with TRBD1 matching 7 bases. Germline V gene sequence: CDR1 SQVTM, CDR2 ANQGSEA. Unmatched junction bases numbered 7, after V lost 7 bases and J lost 0 bases. The CDR3 runs 14 residues. The CDR3 region has the DNA TGCAGCGCCTCAGGGGGTGGGAGCACAGATACGCAGTATTTT. Translating it yields CSASGGGSTDTQYF.

The V and J genes are TRBV28 and TRBJ2-5; 8 positions agree with TRBD2. This CDR3 comprises 18 residues. V was pared by 1 base and J by 4 bases, with 14 bases of the junction left unmatched. Germline V CDR1 and CDR2: MDHEN, SYDVKM. CDR3 nucleotide sequence: TGTGCCAGCAGTTTATCCGGGCTAGCGGGCCTAGGGGCAGAGACCCAGTACTTC. As protein: CASSLSGLAGLGAETQYF.

This chain connects TRBV27 to TRBJ2-1, with 8 bases fitting TRBD1. Per germline, CDR1 MNHEY and CDR2 SMNVEV (reference sequence). The CDR3 sequence is 15 residues long. Germline trimming cut 6 bases from V and 4 bases from J; bases unmatched to any gene: 8. The CDR3 loop reads CASRSQGAAYNEQFF. The DNA for the CDR3 is TGTGCCAGCAGATCGCAGGGGGCGGCGTACAATGAGCAGTTCTTC.